The rows below give T cell receptor beta chains drawn from one sample of a study of PD-1 blockade in classical Hodgkin lymphoma. The repertoire was sequenced with immunoSEQ multiplex PCR; TCRdb's copy has only in-frame clones and lacks some. Altogether around 25,000 clones are present, more than 80% being singletons, with the ten largest covering around 8%. This specimen consisted of peripheral blood mononuclear cells (PBMCs), obtained before the second cycle of nivolumab. The receptors here all came from a human donor with classical Hodgkin lymphoma. CDR3s include the opening cysteine and the closing phenylalanine or tryptophan. Fields, in order: V gene, D gene, clone size, J gene, CDR3 protein, CDR3 DNA. The D gene is left open where the match is weak. Size is stated for part of the rows, as once, few or many counts, or as a class when the clone is expanded.

V gene: TRBV7-2; D gene: NA; clone size: NA; J gene: TRBJ2-7; CDR3 protein: CASSPRVGAYEQYF; CDR3 DNA: TGTGCCAGCAGCCCTAGGGTGGGGGCCTACGAGCAGTACTTC
V gene: TRBV6-1; D gene: NA; clone size: NA; J gene: TRBJ1-5; CDR3 protein: CASSESGRDQPQHF; CDR3 DNA: TGTGCCAGCAGTGAATCAGGGAGGGATCAGCCCCAGCATTTT
V gene: TRBV9; D gene: NA; clone size: NA; J gene: TRBJ2-1; CDR3 protein: CASSVDGRQNNEQFF; CDR3 DNA: TGTGCCAGCAGCGTAGACGGGCGGCAAAACAATGAGCAGTTCTTC
V gene: TRBV6-6; D gene: NA; clone size: NA; J gene: TRBJ1-2; CDR3 protein: CASSYFPTPLYGYTF; CDR3 DNA: TGTGCCAGCAGTTACTTTCCGACTCCTCTCTATGGCTACACCTTC
V gene: TRBV25-1; D gene: NA; clone size: NA; J gene: TRBJ2-1; CDR3 protein: CASRSPASIFYNEQFF; CDR3 DNA: TGTGCCAGCAGGAGCCCCGCTTCCATTTTCTACAATGAGCAGTTCTTC
V gene: TRBV10-3; D gene: NA; clone size: once; J gene: TRBJ1-3; CDR3 protein: CAIKDSGSGNTIYF; CDR3 DNA: TGTGCCATCAAGGACAGCGGCTCTGGAAACACCATATATTTT
V gene: TRBV29-1; D gene: NA; clone size: few; J gene: TRBJ1-2; CDR3 protein: CSVEYPRGRFYGYTF; CDR3 DNA: TGCAGCGTTGAATACCCCAGGGGACGCTTCTATGGCTACACCTTC
V gene: TRBV9; D gene: TRBD1; clone size: NA; J gene: TRBJ1-4; CDR3 protein: CASSGGTGDEKLFF; CDR3 DNA: TGTGCCAGCAGCGGAGGGACAGGGGATGAAAAACTGTTTTTT
V gene: TRBV5-5; D gene: NA; clone size: few; J gene: TRBJ2-2; CDR3 protein: CASSVAGLGTGELFF; CDR3 DNA: TGTGCCAGCAGCGTCGCAGGGCTCGGCACCGGGGAGCTGTTTTTT
V gene: TRBV4-1; D gene: NA; clone size: NA; J gene: TRBJ1-2; CDR3 protein: CASSQQVDNGYGYTF; CDR3 DNA: TGCGCCAGCAGCCAACAGGTGGACAATGGCTATGGCTACACCTTC
V gene: TRBV4-2; D gene: NA; clone size: NA; J gene: TRBJ1-6; CDR3 protein: CASSHPRGGNSYNSPLHF; CDR3 DNA: TGTGCCAGCAGCCATCCCAGGGGCGGGAACTCCTATAATTCACCCCTCCACTTT
V gene: TRBV7-2; D gene: NA; clone size: NA; J gene: TRBJ1-4; CDR3 protein: CASSYGGVGEKLFF; CDR3 DNA: TGTGCCAGCAGCTACGGGGGGGTAGGAGAAAAACTGTTTTTT
V gene: TRBV29-1; D gene: NA; clone size: NA; J gene: TRBJ1-2; CDR3 protein: CSVVNSYGDYGYTF; CDR3 DNA: TGCAGCGTTGTAAATAGTTACGGGGACTATGGCTACACCTTC
V gene: TRBV10-3; D gene: TRBD1; clone size: few; J gene: TRBJ2-7; CDR3 protein: CAISGQGNNEQYF; CDR3 DNA: TGTGCCATCAGTGGACAGGGGAACAACGAGCAGTACTTC
V gene: TRBV2; D gene: TRBD1; clone size: once; J gene: TRBJ2-7; CDR3 protein: CASSEALLRQGASYEQYF; CDR3 DNA: TGTGCCAGCAGTGAAGCGCTTCTGAGGCAGGGGGCGTCCTACGAGCAGTACTTC
V gene: TRBV2; D gene: TRBD1; clone size: NA; J gene: TRBJ1-5; CDR3 protein: CASSNFGQGRQPQHF; CDR3 DNA: TGTGCCAGCAGTAACTTTGGACAGGGTAGGCAGCCCCAGCATTTT
V gene: TRBV30; D gene: NA; clone size: NA; J gene: TRBJ2-6; CDR3 protein: CAWSVPRASGANVLTF; CDR3 DNA: TGTGCCTGGAGTGTTCCCAGGGCCTCTGGGGCCAACGTCCTGACTTTC
V gene: TRBV7-7; D gene: NA; clone size: NA; J gene: TRBJ2-5; CDR3 protein: CASSFHSGGETQYF; CDR3 DNA: TGTGCTAGCAGCTTTCATAGCGGTGGGGAGACCCAGTACTTC
V gene: TRBV10-3; D gene: NA; clone size: NA; J gene: TRBJ2-7; CDR3 protein: CASRGPPSYEQYF; CDR3 DNA: TGTGCCTCGCGGGGGCCACCTTCCTACGAGCAGTACTTC
V gene: TRBV4-3; D gene: NA; clone size: NA; J gene: TRBJ2-5; CDR3 protein: CASSQDTAPNRGETQYF; CDR3 DNA: TGCGCCAGCAGCCAAGATACGGCGCCTAACCGTGGAGAGACCCAGTACTTC
V gene: TRBV28; D gene: NA; clone size: few; J gene: TRBJ1-5; CDR3 protein: CASSSPTATQPQHF; CDR3 DNA: TGTGCCAGCAGTTCACCGACCGCGACCCAGCCCCAGCATTTT
V gene: TRBV5-6; D gene: NA; clone size: NA; J gene: TRBJ1-2; CDR3 protein: CASSSRLTGYTF; CDR3 DNA: TGTGCCAGCAGCTCCAGGTTGACTGGCTACACCTTC
V gene: TRBV2; D gene: NA; clone size: NA; J gene: TRBJ1-1; CDR3 protein: CASTWGGLMNTEAFF; CDR3 DNA: TGTGCCAGCACTTGGGGGGGACTCATGAACACTGAAGCTTTCTTT
V gene: TRBV5-1; D gene: NA; clone size: NA; J gene: TRBJ2-5; CDR3 protein: CASSGTAGTGETQYF; CDR3 DNA: TGCGCCAGCAGCGGGACCGCAGGGACGGGAGAGACCCAGTACTTC
V gene: TRBV10-2; D gene: TRBD2; clone size: NA; J gene: TRBJ2-3; CDR3 protein: CASSGGGQAGDTQYF; CDR3 DNA: TGCGCCAGCAGCGGGGGGGGCCAGGCCGGAGATACGCAGTATTTT
V gene: TRBV14; D gene: NA; clone size: few; J gene: TRBJ1-1; CDR3 protein: CASSQGPNTEAFF; CDR3 DNA: TGTGCCAGCAGCCAAGGGCCGAACACTGAAGCTTTCTTT
V gene: TRBV6-6; D gene: TRBD2; clone size: NA; J gene: TRBJ2-1; CDR3 protein: CASRPLLAGFYNEQFF; CDR3 DNA: TGTGCCAGCAGACCTTTACTAGCGGGGTTCTACAATGAGCAGTTCTTC
V gene: TRBV5-5; D gene: NA; clone size: NA; J gene: TRBJ2-4; CDR3 protein: CASSLGVVRAKNIQYF; CDR3 DNA: TGTGCCAGCAGCTTGGGGGTCGTGAGGGCCAAAAACATTCAGTACTTC
V gene: TRBV4-3; D gene: NA; clone size: NA; J gene: TRBJ2-3; CDR3 protein: CASSHGGALTQYF; CDR3 DNA: TGCGCCAGCAGCCATGGCGGGGCACTTACGCAGTATTTT
V gene: TRBV9; D gene: TRBD2; clone size: NA; J gene: TRBJ2-2; CDR3 protein: CASSVSGDTGELFF; CDR3 DNA: TGTGCCAGTAGCGTTAGCGGGGACACCGGGGAGCTGTTTTTT
V gene: TRBV7-9; D gene: TRBD1; clone size: medium-sized; J gene: TRBJ1-5; CDR3 protein: CASSLGDSMYQPQHF; CDR3 DNA: TGTGCCAGCAGCTTGGGGGACAGCATGTATCAGCCCCAGCATTTT
V gene: TRBV5-6; D gene: NA; clone size: once; J gene: TRBJ2-3; CDR3 protein: CASSLALGAPVDTQYF; CDR3 DNA: TGTGCCAGCAGCTTGGCCTTGGGGGCGCCGGTAGATACGCAGTATTTT
V gene: TRBV10-3; D gene: NA; clone size: NA; J gene: TRBJ1-6; CDR3 protein: CAISESNNSPLHF; CDR3 DNA: TGTGCCATCAGTGAGTCGAATAATTCACCCCTCCACTTT
V gene: TRBV4-1; D gene: NA; clone size: NA; J gene: TRBJ2-6; CDR3 protein: CASSQVSVRSGANVLTF; CDR3 DNA: TGCGCCAGCAGCCAAGTGTCAGTAAGATCGGGGGCCAACGTCCTGACTTTC
V gene: TRBV7-2; D gene: NA; clone size: few; J gene: TRBJ1-2; CDR3 protein: CASSENGGLGYGYTF; CDR3 DNA: TGTGCCAGCAGCGAAAATGGGGGGCTAGGCTATGGCTACACCTTC
V gene: TRBV6-1; D gene: NA; clone size: few; J gene: TRBJ2-7; CDR3 protein: CASSPRRRAYEQYF; CDR3 DNA: TGTGCCAGCAGCCCCAGAAGAAGGGCCTACGAGCAGTACTTC
V gene: TRBV10-3; D gene: TRBD1; clone size: NA; J gene: TRBJ1-2; CDR3 protein: CAIGTGNGYTF; CDR3 DNA: TGTGCCATCGGGACAGGGAATGGCTACACCTTC
V gene: TRBV2; D gene: TRBD1; clone size: NA; J gene: TRBJ1-2; CDR3 protein: CASSPPRDRAIGPLNLGYGYTF; CDR3 DNA: TGTGCCAGCAGTCCCCCCCGGGACAGAGCCATAGGGCCACTAAACCTTGGGTATGGCTACACCTTC
V gene: TRBV29-1; D gene: NA; clone size: NA; J gene: TRBJ1-2; CDR3 protein: CSVGEDYGYTF; CDR3 DNA: TGCAGCGTAGGGGAGGACTATGGCTACACCTTC
V gene: TRBV2; D gene: NA; clone size: NA; J gene: TRBJ2-7; CDR3 protein: CASNQGGFSSYEQYF; CDR3 DNA: TGTGCCAGCAACCAAGGGGGGTTTAGCTCCTACGAGCAGTACTTC
V gene: TRBV9; D gene: NA; clone size: NA; J gene: TRBJ2-1; CDR3 protein: CASSLTYNEQFF; CDR3 DNA: TGTGCCAGCAGCCTCACCTACAATGAGCAGTTCTTC
V gene: TRBV5-6; D gene: TRBD2; clone size: NA; J gene: TRBJ2-5; CDR3 protein: CASSYKRGLQETQYF; CDR3 DNA: TGTGCCAGCAGCTACAAGCGGGGACTACAAGAGACCCAGTACTTC
V gene: TRBV5-8; D gene: NA; clone size: NA; J gene: TRBJ2-2; CDR3 protein: CASSRGATGELFF; CDR3 DNA: TGTGCCAGCAGCCGTGGGGCCACCGGGGAGCTGTTTTTT
V gene: TRBV9; D gene: NA; clone size: NA; J gene: TRBJ1-2; CDR3 protein: CASSVEGNYGYTF; CDR3 DNA: TGTGCCAGCAGCGTAGAGGGGAACTATGGCTACACCTTC
V gene: TRBV13; D gene: NA; clone size: NA; J gene: TRBJ2-7; CDR3 protein: CASSQGWGSYHEQYF; CDR3 DNA: TGTGCCAGCAGCCAGGGGTGGGGATCCTACCACGAGCAGTACTTC
V gene: TRBV6-5; D gene: NA; clone size: NA; J gene: TRBJ1-5; CDR3 protein: CASSPGFNSNQPQHF; CDR3 DNA: TGTGCCAGCAGTCCGGGATTTAATAGCAATCAGCCCCAGCATTTT
V gene: TRBV5-6; D gene: NA; clone size: NA; J gene: TRBJ1-6; CDR3 protein: CASSLWGVNSPLHF; CDR3 DNA: TGTGCCAGCAGCTTGTGGGGAGTTAATTCACCCCTCCACTTT
V gene: TRBV6-6; D gene: NA; clone size: few; J gene: TRBJ1-2; CDR3 protein: CASRHQTGRINYGYTF; CDR3 DNA: TGTGCCAGCAGACACCAAACGGGACGGATTAACTATGGCTACACCTTC
V gene: TRBV28; D gene: TRBD1; clone size: NA; J gene: TRBJ2-5; CDR3 protein: CASKPLDRVEETQYF; CDR3 DNA: TGTGCCAGCAAACCGCTTGACAGGGTAGAAGAGACCCAGTACTTC
V gene: TRBV7-8; D gene: NA; clone size: NA; J gene: TRBJ1-2; CDR3 protein: CASRSTGTQGGGYTF; CDR3 DNA: TGTGCCAGCAGGTCAACCGGGACCCAGGGTGGTGGCTACACCTTC
V gene: TRBV7-3; D gene: TRBD2; clone size: NA; J gene: TRBJ2-3; CDR3 protein: CASSLIGLAGTQYF; CDR3 DNA: TGTGCCAGCAGCTTAATAGGGCTAGCGGGGACGCAGTATTTT
V gene: TRBV4-1; D gene: NA; clone size: NA; J gene: TRBJ1-4; CDR3 protein: CASSQEEAEKLFF; CDR3 DNA: TGCGCCAGCAGCCAAGAAGAGGCTGAAAAACTGTTTTTT
V gene: TRBV2; D gene: TRBD1; clone size: NA; J gene: TRBJ2-7; CDR3 protein: CASRGGQFEQYF; CDR3 DNA: TGTGCCAGCAGAGGGGGACAGTTCGAGCAGTACTTC